A selection of T cell receptor beta chains follows, all from one sample in a study of blood T cells in healthy people across ages. TCRdb processed the 5' RACE reads anew with MiXCR; each CDR3 protein has one entry. The sample records around 1,000,000 distinct CDR3 sequences, approximately 25% being singletons. These sequences were also reported in another study, on T cells of mothers and their children.

Material for sequencing was blood. These receptors all stem from a girl aged 2 to 9 in good health. Each CDR3 is given with its conserved first and last residue. The D gene is left open where the match is weak. The size of a clone is reported for some rows only, either as once, few or many, or as a class for expanded clones.

J gene,D gene,clone size,V gene,CDR3 DNA,CDR3 protein
TRBJ2-7,-,-,TRBV4-1,TGCGCCAGCAGCCCTGTATTATCCCTAGGGTACGAGCAGTACTTC,CASSPVLSLGYEQYF
TRBJ2-7,-,-,TRBV6-2/TRBV6-3,TGTGCCAGCAGTTACTCGATTGGGCCCTACGAGCAGTACTTC,CASSYSIGPYEQYF
TRBJ1-1,-,-,TRBV6-6,TGTGCCAGCAGGGAGAGGGTAGACACTGAAGCTTTCTTT,CASRERVDTEAFF
TRBJ1-1,-,-,TRBV19,TGTGCCAGTAGTTACCGGTTCGGATTGAACACTGAAGCTTTCTTT,CASSYRFGLNTEAFF
TRBJ1-1,-,-,TRBV20-1,TGCAGTGCTTTCGGACGAGGGCGGGCTGAAGCTTTCTTT,CSAFGRGRAEAFF
TRBJ1-2,-,few,TRBV5-1,TGCGCCAGCAGCTTCGATGGCCGCGAGGGTGGAGGTGGAGGCTATGGCTACACCTTC,CASSFDGREGGGGGYGYTF
TRBJ2-1,TRBD2,-,TRBV10-3,TGTGCCATCAGTGATAGCGGGCCTTACAATGAGCAGTTCTTC,CAISDSGPYNEQFF
TRBJ2-1,TRBD2,-,TRBV29-1,TGCAGCGTTCGACTAGCGGGGAGTATACACAATGAGCAGTTCTTC,CSVRLAGSIHNEQFF
TRBJ2-7,-,-,TRBV7-6,TGTGCCAGCAGCCCATTAATCTTAACCGTAGGGTCCGAGCAGTACTTC,CASSPLILTVGSEQYF
TRBJ2-2,-,few,TRBV12-3/TRBV12-4,TGTGCCAGCAGTTTTAAGTACACCGGGGAGCTGTTTTTT,CASSFKYTGELFF
TRBJ1-4,-,-,TRBV6-1,TGTGCCAGCACTGGCGAAAAACTGTTTTTT,CASTGEKLFF
TRBJ1-2,-,few,TRBV10-3,TGTGCCGGATCAGGTCTAGCTAACTATGGCTACACCTTC,CAGSGLANYGYTF
TRBJ2-3,-,few,TRBV7-4,TGTGCCAGCAGCTCCCGACGGGGTGGTACGCAGTATTTT,CASSSRRGGTQYF
TRBJ2-3,-,few,TRBV23-1,TGCGCCAGCAGTCATGGAGCTTCAGATACGCAGTATTTT,CASSHGASDTQYF
TRBJ1-6,-,few,TRBV12-3/TRBV12-4,TGTGCCAGCAGTTTAAACGCGAATTCACCCCTCCACTTT,CASSLNANSPLHF
TRBJ2-1,TRBD2,-,TRBV20-1,TGCAGTGCTGTCACTAGCGGGAGGGCCAAACAGCAGTTCTTC,CSAVTSGRAKQQFF
TRBJ1-6,-,many,TRBV7-6,TGTGCCAGCAGCCCAGGGGCGAGGCCAAAAGGCGGTTCACCCCTCCACTTT,CASSPGARPKGGSPLHF
TRBJ2-1,TRBD2,-,TRBV2,TGTGCCAGCAGTAGCTACACTAGCGCTGCCTACAATGAGCAGTTCTTC,CASSSYTSAAYNEQFF
TRBJ2-3,TRBD2,-,TRBV7-6,TGTGCCAGCAGTCCTGCGGGGGTTCGCACAGATACGCAGTATTTT,CASSPAGVRTDTQYF
TRBJ2-5,-,few,TRBV3-1,TGTGCCAGCAGCCAAGTAGGGGTAGAGACCCAGTACTTC,CASSQVGVETQYF
TRBJ1-1,-,-,TRBV20-1,TGCAGTGCTAGAGATATTTCTAGCACCACTGAAGCTTTCTTT,CSARDISSTTEAFF
TRBJ1-1,-,few,TRBV29-1,TGCAGCGTTGAAGAGCTAGTGGGCACTGAAGCTTTCTTT,CSVEELVGTEAFF
TRBJ1-2,-,few,TRBV29-1,TGCAGCGTTGAAACCTGGGGGACGGAAGATGGCTACACCTTC,CSVETWGTEDGYTF
TRBJ2-1,TRBD2,-,TRBV29-1,TGCAGCGTTGAACTGACTAGCGGGCAGACCAATGAGCAGTTCTTC,CSVELTSGQTNEQFF
TRBJ2-1,-,-,TRBV7-9,TGCGCCAGCAGTCGAGGGCCCTATGAGGAGTTCTTC,CASSRGPYEEFF
TRBJ2-7,-,-,TRBV11-1,TGTGCCAGCAGCTTATTTTTCGGACAGATATCGGACGAGCAGTACTTC,CASSLFFGQISDEQYF
TRBJ1-1,-,-,TRBV7-9,TGTGCCAGCAGCTTAGAAGGGGTAGACACTGAAGCTTTCTTT,CASSLEGVDTEAFF
TRBJ1-2,TRBD1,few,TRBV7-8,TGTGCCAGCAGCTGGACCAGGGGGCGAGGTGACTATGGCTACACCTTC,CASSWTRGRGDYGYTF
TRBJ2-1,TRBD2,-,TRBV3-1,TGTGCCAGCAGCCAAGATGTAGCGGGAGTATTAGGGGGAAAGAATGAGCAGTTCTTC,CASSQDVAGVLGGKNEQFF
TRBJ2-3,TRBD1,-,TRBV12-3/TRBV12-4,TGTGCCAGCAGTAGACAGGGGCCAGATACGCAGTATTTT,CASSRQGPDTQYF
TRBJ2-1,TRBD2,-,TRBV6-5,TGTGCCAGCAGTTACAGCGGGGGTAGTGAGCAGTTCTTC,CASSYSGGSEQFF
TRBJ1-2,-,-,TRBV7-9,TGTGCCAGCAGCCGCGGGACTCCTAACTATGGCTACACCTTC,CASSRGTPNYGYTF
TRBJ2-3,-,-,TRBV29-1,TGCAGCGTTATACTTGCGGGGATTGATACGCAGTATTTT,CSVILAGIDTQYF
TRBJ2-1,TRBD1,-,TRBV10-3,TGTGCCACCAACCGGGACAGGGTCATCAATGAGCAGTTCTTC,CATNRDRVINEQFF
TRBJ1-4,-,few,TRBV6-6,TGTGCCAGCAGTTACCCGGGTGCAACTAATGAAAAACTGTTTTTT,CASSYPGATNEKLFF
TRBJ2-1,TRBD2,-,TRBV29-1,TGCAGCGTTGAATTCGTTTTAGCGGGCCCCCTCTCCTACAATGAGCAGTTCTTC,CSVEFVLAGPLSYNEQFF
TRBJ2-7,-,few,TRBV3-1,TGTGCCAGCAGCCAAGATTCCCTTAGAGGGAGGACCTACGAGCAGTACTTC,CASSQDSLRGRTYEQYF
TRBJ1-2,TRBD1,-,TRBV6-6,TGTGCCAGCAGCTCGGGACAGCACTATGGCTACACCTTC,CASSSGQHYGYTF
TRBJ2-2,-,few,TRBV20-1,TGCAGTGCCCGGGGACCGAACACCGGGGAGCTGTTTTTT,CSARGPNTGELFF
TRBJ1-2,-,few,TRBV12-3/TRBV12-4,TGTGCCAGCAGTGGATCTGAGACCCGTAACCATGGCTACACCTTC,CASSGSETRNHGYTF
TRBJ1-5,-,few,TRBV4-3,TGCGCCAGCAGCCAAGATCCCCCGGGGCAGGATCAGCCCCAGCATTTT,CASSQDPPGQDQPQHF
TRBJ1-4,TRBD1,-,TRBV20-1,TGCAGTGCAAATGACAGGGGGGGGAGTGAAGAACTGTTTTTT,CSANDRGGSEELFF
TRBJ1-5,-,-,TRBV29-1,TGCAGCGTGCGGCCGGCCGATAGCAATCAGCCCCAGCATTTT,CSVRPADSNQPQHF
TRBJ2-3,-,-,TRBV25-1,TGTGCCAGCAGTAAGCAGGGGCCCCACACAGATACGCAGTATTTT,CASSKQGPHTDTQYF
TRBJ1-6,-,few,TRBV7-9,TGTGCCAGCAGATACAACCCCGGTTCACCCCTCCACTTT,CASRYNPGSPLHF
TRBJ2-1,TRBD1,-,TRBV7-9,TGTGCCAGCAGCCCCCGGGGTGGGACAGGGACCCCTGGAGAGCAGTTCTTC,CASSPRGGTGTPGEQFF
TRBJ2-4,-,few,TRBV29-1,TGCAGCGTTGAGGTGGGACCAGAAAACATTCAGTACTTC,CSVEVGPENIQYF
TRBJ1-2,TRBD1,many,TRBV9,TGTGCCAGCAGCGGGACAGGAGGAGGCTATGGCTACACCTTC,CASSGTGGGYGYTF
TRBJ1-5,-,few,TRBV6-6,TGTGCCAGCAGTTCCGGGATGGCAAATCAGCCCCAGCATTTT,CASSSGMANQPQHF
TRBJ2-1,-,-,TRBV29-1,TGCAGCGTTGACGATTACAATGAGCAGTTCTTC,CSVDDYNEQFF
TRBJ2-2,TRBD2,few,TRBV7-9,TGTGCCAGCAGCCTCAAGCGGGAAAACACCGGGGAGCTGTTTTTT,CASSLKRENTGELFF
TRBJ2-7,-,few,TRBV2,TGTGCCAGCAGTGCGAGGACAGAATCCTACGAGCAGTACTTC,CASSARTESYEQYF
TRBJ2-7,-,once,TRBV6-1,TGTGCCAGCAGACAAGAATACGAGCAGTACTTC,CASRQEYEQYF
TRBJ2-1,TRBD2,few,TRBV6-2/TRBV6-3,TGTGCCAGCAGGGGCACTAGCGGGGGGTACAATGAGCAGTTCTTC,CASRGTSGGYNEQFF
TRBJ1-1,-,-,TRBV3-1,TGTGCCAGCAGCCACGCCACTGGACAGCCCGTGGGTGACACTGAAGCTTTCTTT,CASSHATGQPVGDTEAFF
TRBJ1-4,-,few,TRBV6-1,TGTGCCAGCTCCCAGGTTACTAATGAAAAACTGTTTTTT,CASSQVTNEKLFF
TRBJ2-2,-,few,TRBV5-5,TGTGCCAGCAGCGATATGGACACCATAAACACCGGGGAGCTGTTTTTT,CASSDMDTINTGELFF